The entry that follows covers one TCR beta chain sequence. Per germline, CDR1 SQVTM and CDR2 ANQGSEA. The CDR3 sequence is 14 residues long. V shed 4 bases, J shed 0 bases, and the junction held 2 bases outside the gene matches. The data belong to a study of shared clonotypes between healthy human individuals. Naive CD8 cells were CD45RO-negative, positively selected for CCR7, excluding terminally differentiated effector memory CD45RA+ cells. The data were produced by immunoSEQ multiplex PCR, yet TCRdb's version contains in-frame clones alone and is incomplete. The sample holds about 2.2 million clones; 85% to 95% are singletons and the top ten take around 1.7%.

The V call is TRBV29-1, the J call TRBJ1-3, with 8 bases lining up with TRBD1. Sequenced: naive CD8+ T cells from PBMCs. The receptor was isolated from a man between 18 and 29 years old in good health. Some clones in this sample may be carry-over from other donors' samples. The CDR3 region has the DNA TGCAGCGTTGCGGACAGGGCCTCTGGAAACACCATATATTTT. This gives the protein CSVADRASGNTIYF.